This T cell receptor beta chain was identified in a study of shared clonotypes between healthy human individuals. In the study overall: A couple of women and a few men aged 18 to 49 made up the donors.

Deep level was the assay's run setting. It was on ten immunoSEQ deep assay plates that unsorted PBMC DNA was sequenced. Libraries were prepared by immunoSEQ multiplex PCR; TCRdb keeps only in-frame clonotypes and omits some of them. The sample includes about 490,000 clones, less than 80% of them seen just once. This clone was seen only a few times. The sample holds other DNA sequences that translate to the same CDR3. Germline loops: CDR1 SGHAT, CDR2 FQNNGV. The CDR3 is 17 residues long. V lost 2 bases and J lost 0, with 14 bases in between. Around 90 million PBMCs supplied genomic DNA for unsorted samples.

The V and J genes are TRBV11-2 and TRBJ1-5; TRBD1 might be the D (5 bases). The sequencing sample was made of PBMCs. The receptor was isolated from a woman aged 40 to 50 in good health. Some clones in this sample may be carry-over from other donors' samples. The CDR3 DNA reads as TGTGCCAGCAGCTTATCCAGGGCGGTCTATAGCAATCAGCCCCAGCATTTT. This encodes CASSLSRAVYSNQPQHF.